This entry is about one T cell receptor (beta chain). Libraries were prepared by immunoSEQ multiplex PCR; TCRdb keeps only in-frame clonotypes and omits some of them. The table lists 400,000 to 500,000 clones, approximately 91% of them singletons. The J segment lost 4 bases and the V segment lost 2 bases, leaving 7 bases of the junction unmatched. Per the germline V gene, CDR1 is SEHNR and CDR2 is FQNEAQ (reference sequence). The CDR3 contains 18 residues. The data belong to a study of blood T cell repertoires in COVID-19. Study background: Sites in the United States, Italy and Spain provided acute and convalescent COVID-19 samples.

Participants in the exposed group had met a COVID-19 case in the 2 weeks before joining the study. The sequenced sample was PBMCs or T cells enriched from blood (not recorded which). The genes are TRBV7-9 and TRBJ2-2, with 13 bases aligning to TRBD2. This clonotype was obtained from a young woman who had been exposed to COVID-19. The CDR3 bases are TGTGCCAGCAGCTTATCCCGGACTAGCGGGGGCCCCACCGGGGAGCTGTTTTTT. Protein sequence: CASSLSRTSGGPTGELFF.